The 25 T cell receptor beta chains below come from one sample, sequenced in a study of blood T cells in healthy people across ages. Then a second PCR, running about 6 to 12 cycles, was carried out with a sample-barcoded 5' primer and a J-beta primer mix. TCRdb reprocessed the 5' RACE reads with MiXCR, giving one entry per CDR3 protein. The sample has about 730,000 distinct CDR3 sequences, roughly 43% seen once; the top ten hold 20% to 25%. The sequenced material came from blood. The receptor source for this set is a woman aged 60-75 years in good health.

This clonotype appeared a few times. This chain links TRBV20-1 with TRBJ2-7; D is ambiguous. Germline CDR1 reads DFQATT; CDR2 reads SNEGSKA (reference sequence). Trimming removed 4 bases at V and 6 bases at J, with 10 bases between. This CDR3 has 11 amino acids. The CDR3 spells CSAMPLREQYF. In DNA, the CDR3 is TGCAGTGCTATGCCCCTTCGCGAGCAGTACTTC.

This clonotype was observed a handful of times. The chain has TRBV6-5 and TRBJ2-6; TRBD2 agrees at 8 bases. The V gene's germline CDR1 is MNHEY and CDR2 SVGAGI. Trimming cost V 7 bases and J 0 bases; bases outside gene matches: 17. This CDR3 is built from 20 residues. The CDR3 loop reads CASTYSYASGHLSGANVLTF. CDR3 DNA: TGTGCCAGCACCTACTCTTACGCTAGCGGGCACCTCTCTGGGGCCAACGTCCTGACTTTC.

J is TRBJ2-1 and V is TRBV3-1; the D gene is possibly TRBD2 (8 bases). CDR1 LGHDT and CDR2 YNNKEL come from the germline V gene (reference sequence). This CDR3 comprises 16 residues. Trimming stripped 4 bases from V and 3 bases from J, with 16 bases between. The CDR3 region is CASSPGGREGYNEQFF. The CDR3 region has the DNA TGTGCCAGCAGCCCAGGGGGACGGGAGGGCTACAATGAGCAGTTCTTC.

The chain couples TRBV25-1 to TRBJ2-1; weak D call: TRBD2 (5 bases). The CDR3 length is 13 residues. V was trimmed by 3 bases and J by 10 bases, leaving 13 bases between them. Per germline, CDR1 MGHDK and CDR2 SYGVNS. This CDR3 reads CASSDPGSWEQFF. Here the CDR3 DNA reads TGTGCCAGCAGTGATCCGGGGTCGTGGGAGCAGTTCTTC.

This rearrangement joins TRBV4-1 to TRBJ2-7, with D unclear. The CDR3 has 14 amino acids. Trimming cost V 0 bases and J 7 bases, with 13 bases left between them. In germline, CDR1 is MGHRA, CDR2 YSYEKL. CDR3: CASSQESGMIEQYF. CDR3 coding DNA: TGCGCCAGCAGCCAAGAGTCAGGAATGATAGAGCAGTACTTC.

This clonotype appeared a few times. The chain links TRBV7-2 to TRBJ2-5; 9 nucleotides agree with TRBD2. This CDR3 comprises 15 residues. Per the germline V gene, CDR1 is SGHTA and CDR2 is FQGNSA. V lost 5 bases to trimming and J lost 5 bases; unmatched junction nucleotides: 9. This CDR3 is CASSTSGLGRETQYF. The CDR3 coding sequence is TGTGCCAGCAGCACTAGCGGGTTGGGGCGGGAGACCCAGTACTTC.

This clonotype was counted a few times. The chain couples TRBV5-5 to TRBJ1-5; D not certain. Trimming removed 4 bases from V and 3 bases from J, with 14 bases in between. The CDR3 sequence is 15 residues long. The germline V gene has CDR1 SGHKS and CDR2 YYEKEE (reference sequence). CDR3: CASSDSPGANQPQHF. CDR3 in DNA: TGTGCCAGCAGCGATTCCCCCGGTGCCAATCAGCCCCAGCATTTT.

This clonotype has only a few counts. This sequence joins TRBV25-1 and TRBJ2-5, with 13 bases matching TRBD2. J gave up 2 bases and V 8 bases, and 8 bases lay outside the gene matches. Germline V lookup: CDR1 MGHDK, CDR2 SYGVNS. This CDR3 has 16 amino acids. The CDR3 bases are TGTGCCAGCGGCGGGGGGACTAGCGGGATTCAAGAGACCCAGTACTTC. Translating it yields CASGGGTSGIQETQYF.

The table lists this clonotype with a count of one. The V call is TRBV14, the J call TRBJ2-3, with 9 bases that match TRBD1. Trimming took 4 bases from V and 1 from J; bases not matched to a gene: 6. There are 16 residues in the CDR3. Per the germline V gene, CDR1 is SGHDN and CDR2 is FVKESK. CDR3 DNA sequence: TGTGCCAGCAGCCCGATTCGGACAGGGGGCACAGATACGCAGTATTTT. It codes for CASSPIRTGGTDTQYF.

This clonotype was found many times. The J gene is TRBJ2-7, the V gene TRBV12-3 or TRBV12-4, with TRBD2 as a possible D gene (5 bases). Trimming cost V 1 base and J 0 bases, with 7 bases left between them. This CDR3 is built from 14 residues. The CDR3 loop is CASSLERGSYEQYF. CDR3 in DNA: TGTGCCAGCAGTTTAGAACGGGGCTCCTACGAGCAGTACTTC.

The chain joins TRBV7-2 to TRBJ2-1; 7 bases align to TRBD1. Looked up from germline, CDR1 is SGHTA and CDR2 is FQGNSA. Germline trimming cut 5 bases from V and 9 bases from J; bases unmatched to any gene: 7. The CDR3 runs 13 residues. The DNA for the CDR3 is TGTGCCAGCAGCCCGATGACAGGGACTGAGCAGTTCTTC. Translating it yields CASSPMTGTEQFF.

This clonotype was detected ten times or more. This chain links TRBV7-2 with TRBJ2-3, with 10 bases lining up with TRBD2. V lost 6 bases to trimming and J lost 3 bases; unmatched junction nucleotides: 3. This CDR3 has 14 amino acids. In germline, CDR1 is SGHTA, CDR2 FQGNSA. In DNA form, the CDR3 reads TGTGCCAGCAGTTCTAGCGGGGGAACAGATACGCAGTATTTT. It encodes CASSSSGGTDTQYF.

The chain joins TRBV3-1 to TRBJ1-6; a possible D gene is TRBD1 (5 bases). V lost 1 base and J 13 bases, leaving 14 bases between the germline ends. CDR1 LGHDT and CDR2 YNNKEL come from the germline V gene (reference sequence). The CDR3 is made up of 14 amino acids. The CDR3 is CASSQAQGDAPLHF. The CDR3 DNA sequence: TGTGCCAGCAGCCAAGCCCAGGGCGACGCGCCCCTCCACTTT.

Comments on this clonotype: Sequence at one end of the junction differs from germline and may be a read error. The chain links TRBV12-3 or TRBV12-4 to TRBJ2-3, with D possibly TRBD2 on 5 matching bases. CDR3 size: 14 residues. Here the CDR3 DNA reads TGTGCCGGCAGTTTTCCAGCGGGCACAGATACGCAGTATTTT. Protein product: CAGSFPAGTDTQYF.

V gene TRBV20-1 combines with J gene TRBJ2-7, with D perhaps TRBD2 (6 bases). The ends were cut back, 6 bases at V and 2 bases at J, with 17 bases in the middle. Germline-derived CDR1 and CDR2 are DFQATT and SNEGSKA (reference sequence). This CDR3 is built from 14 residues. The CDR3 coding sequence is TGCAGTGCAAATGGGGACTCCAACGCCTACGAGCAGTACTTC. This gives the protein CSANGDSNAYEQYF.

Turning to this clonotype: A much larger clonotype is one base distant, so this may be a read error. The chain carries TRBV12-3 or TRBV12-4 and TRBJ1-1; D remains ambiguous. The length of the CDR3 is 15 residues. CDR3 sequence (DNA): TGTGTCAGCAGTTTAGAACGGCCTATGGGCACTGAAGCTTTCTTT. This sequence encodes CVSSLERPMGTEAFF.

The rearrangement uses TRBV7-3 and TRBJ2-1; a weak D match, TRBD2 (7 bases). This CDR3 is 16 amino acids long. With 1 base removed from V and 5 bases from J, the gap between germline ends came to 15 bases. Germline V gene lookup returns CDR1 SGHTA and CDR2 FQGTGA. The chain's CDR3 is CASSLSRGAPNNEQFF. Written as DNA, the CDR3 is TGTGCCAGCAGCTTAAGTCGGGGGGCTCCCAACAATGAGCAGTTCTTC.

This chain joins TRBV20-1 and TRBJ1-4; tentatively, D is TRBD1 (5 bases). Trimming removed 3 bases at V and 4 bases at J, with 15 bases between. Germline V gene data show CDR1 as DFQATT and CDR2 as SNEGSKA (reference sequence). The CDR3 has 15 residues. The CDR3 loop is CSARGPGGLNEKLFF. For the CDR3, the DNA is TGCAGTGCTAGGGGGCCAGGAGGACTTAATGAAAAACTGTTTTTT.

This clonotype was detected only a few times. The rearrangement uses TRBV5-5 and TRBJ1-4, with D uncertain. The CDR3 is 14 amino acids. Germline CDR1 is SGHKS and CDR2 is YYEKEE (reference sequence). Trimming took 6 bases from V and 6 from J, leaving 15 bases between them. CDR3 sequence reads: CASTPAAEHEKLFF. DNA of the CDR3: TGTGCCAGCACCCCGGCAGCCGAGCATGAAAAACTGTTTTTT.

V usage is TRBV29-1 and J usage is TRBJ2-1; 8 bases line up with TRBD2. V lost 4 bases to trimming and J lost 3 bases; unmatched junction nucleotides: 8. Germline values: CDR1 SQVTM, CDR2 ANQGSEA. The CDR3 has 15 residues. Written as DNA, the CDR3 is TGCAGCGTTGGAGTGAGCGGGAGTGGCTACAATGAGCAGTTCTTC. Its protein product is CSVGVSGSGYNEQFF.

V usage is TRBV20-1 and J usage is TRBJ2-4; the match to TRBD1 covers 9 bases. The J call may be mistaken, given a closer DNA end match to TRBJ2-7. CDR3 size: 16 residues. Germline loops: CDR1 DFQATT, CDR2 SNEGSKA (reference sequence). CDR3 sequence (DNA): TGCAGTGCTAGTGCCCCCGGGACAGGGCTAAGTTACGAGCAGTACTTC. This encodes CSASAPGTGLSYEQYF.

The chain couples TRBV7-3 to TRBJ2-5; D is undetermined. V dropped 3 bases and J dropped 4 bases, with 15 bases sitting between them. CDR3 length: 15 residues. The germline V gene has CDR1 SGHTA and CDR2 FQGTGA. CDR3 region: CASSLGGPSGETQYF. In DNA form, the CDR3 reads TGTGCCAGCAGCTTGGGCGGCCCCTCGGGAGAGACCCAGTACTTC.

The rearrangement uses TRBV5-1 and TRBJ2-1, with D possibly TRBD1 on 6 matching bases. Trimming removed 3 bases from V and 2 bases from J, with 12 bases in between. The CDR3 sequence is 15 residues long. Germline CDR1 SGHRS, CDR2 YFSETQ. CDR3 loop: CASSSSGTPYNEQFF. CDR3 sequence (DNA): TGCGCCAGCAGCTCATCCGGGACACCCTACAATGAGCAGTTCTTC.

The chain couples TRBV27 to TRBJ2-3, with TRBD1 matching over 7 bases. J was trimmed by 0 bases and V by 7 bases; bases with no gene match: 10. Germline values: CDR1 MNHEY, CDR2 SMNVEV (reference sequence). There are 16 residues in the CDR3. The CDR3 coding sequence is TGTGCCAGCAAAGGGCGGACAGGCCGAAGCACAGATACGCAGTATTTT. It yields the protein CASKGRTGRSTDTQYF.

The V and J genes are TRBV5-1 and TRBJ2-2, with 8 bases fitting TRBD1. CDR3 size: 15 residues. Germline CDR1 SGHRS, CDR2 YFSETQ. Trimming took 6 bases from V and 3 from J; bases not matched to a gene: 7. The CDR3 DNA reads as TGCGCCAGCACCGAGGACAGGGCGGACACCGGGGAGCTGTTTTTT. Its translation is CASTEDRADTGELFF.